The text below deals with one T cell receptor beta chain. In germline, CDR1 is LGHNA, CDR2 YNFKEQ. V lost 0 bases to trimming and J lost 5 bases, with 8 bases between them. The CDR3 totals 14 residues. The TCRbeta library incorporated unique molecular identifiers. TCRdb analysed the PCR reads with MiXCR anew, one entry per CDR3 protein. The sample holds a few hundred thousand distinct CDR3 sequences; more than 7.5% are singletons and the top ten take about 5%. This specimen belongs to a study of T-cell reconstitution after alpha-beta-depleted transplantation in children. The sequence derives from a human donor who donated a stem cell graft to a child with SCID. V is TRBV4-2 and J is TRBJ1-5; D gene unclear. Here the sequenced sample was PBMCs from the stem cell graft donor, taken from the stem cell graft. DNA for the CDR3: TGTGCCAGCAGCCAAGAATCACGCGATCAGCCCCAGCATTTT. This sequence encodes CASSQESRDQPQHF.